This T cell receptor (beta chain) originates from a study of molecular identifiers for immune sequencing clone quantification. Study findings and constraints: Clones that had above 20 RNA copies took up over 99% of effector molecules but under 1% in naive cells.

The CDR3 has 14 amino acids. Germline loops: CDR1 MNHEY, CDR2 SMNVEV (reference sequence). Turning to this clonotype: Its specificity is not known. A much larger clone is a single base away; this may be a read error.

A single record per CDR3 protein comes from TCRdb applying MiXCR to the PCR reads. The repertoire has about 640,000 distinct CDR3 sequences, approximately 20% of them found once; the top ten carry roughly 0.85%. What was sequenced was naive CD8+ T cells from blood, with Jurkat cell RNA spiked in. Indicated subset: FACS-sorted CD8+CD4-CCR7+CD45RA+ naive T cells. This clonotype was obtained from a human donor in good health. Some libraries in this study had Jurkat cell RNA spiked in. J is TRBJ2-7 and V is TRBV27; 7 nucleotides match TRBD1. This CDR3 reads CASSLTGYGYERYF. CDR3 nucleotide sequence: TGTGCCAGCAGTTTGACAGGGTACGGCTACGAGCGGTACTTC.